A selection of T cell receptor beta chains follows, all from one sample in a study of cytomegalovirus exposure and HLA in healthy donors. Clones were sequenced by immunoSEQ multiplex PCR, and TCRdb holds only the in-frame ones, with some missing. This listing includes about 130,000 clones. Sequencing input: PBMCs. All receptors come from a young man in good health and CMV-seronegative. CDR3s leave out the opening cysteine and the closing phenylalanine or tryptophan. D genes are given only for firm matches.

v_gene,d_gene,CDR3aa
TRBV4-3,NA,ASSQGGRGEQF
TRBV29-1,NA,SALSGGEAF
TRBV6-5,NA,ASSSLNQPQH
TRBV7-9,NA,ASSLRRGPNTGELF
TRBV9,NA,ASSGEGVPFPDTQY
TRBV28,NA,ASAQGGGYEQY
TRBV28,TRBD1,ASSRWDRGTSDTQY
TRBV7-8,NA,ASGSLGGLLDTEAF
TRBV30,TRBD1,ACNDRGSGNTIY
TRBV18,NA,ASSLSVGGAPRTDTQY
TRBV5-1,TRBD1,ASSDSGTVYEQY
TRBV9,TRBD2,ASSVGGGRNQETQY
TRBV5-1,TRBD1,ASSPRQGGDTEAF
TRBV11-2,TRBD2,ASSKQTSGDRNEQF
TRBV11-1,NA,ASSYGQGGEQF
TRBV15,NA,ATSRGGAENTEAF
TRBV7-3,NA,ASSFGSHNNEQF
TRBV28,TRBD1,ASRPGDRGRGEQY
TRBV7-9,NA,ASSLRGGTGELF
TRBV14,NA,ASSLETIISYNEQF
TRBV7-9,TRBD1,ASSTDRGGEAF
TRBV28,TRBD2,ASRPTSPNYEQY
TRBV9,TRBD1,ASSGPGTGAESSTRIQY
TRBV11-2,NA,ASTLGAGFGNEQF
TRBV4-3,TRBD2,ASSDRLAGGVGEQY
TRBV19,TRBD2,ASSIAGGSREQY